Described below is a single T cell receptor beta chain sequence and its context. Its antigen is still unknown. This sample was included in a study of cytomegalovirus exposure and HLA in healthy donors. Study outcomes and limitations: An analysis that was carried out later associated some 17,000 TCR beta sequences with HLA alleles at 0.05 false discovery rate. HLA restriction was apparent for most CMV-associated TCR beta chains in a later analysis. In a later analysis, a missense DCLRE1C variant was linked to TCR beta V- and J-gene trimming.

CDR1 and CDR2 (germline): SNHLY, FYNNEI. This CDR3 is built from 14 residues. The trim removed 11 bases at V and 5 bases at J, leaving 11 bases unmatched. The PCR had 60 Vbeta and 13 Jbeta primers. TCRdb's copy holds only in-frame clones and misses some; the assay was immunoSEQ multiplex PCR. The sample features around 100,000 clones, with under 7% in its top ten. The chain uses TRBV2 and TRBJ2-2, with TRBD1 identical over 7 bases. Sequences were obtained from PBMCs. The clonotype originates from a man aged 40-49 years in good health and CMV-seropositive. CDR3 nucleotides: TGTGCCGGCTCGAGAGGGGGCGCGACCGGGGAGCTGTTTTTT. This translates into CAGSRGGATGELFF.